These T cell receptor beta chains were read from a single sample in a study of T-cell reconstitution after alpha-beta-depleted transplantation in children. MiXCR, applied by TCRdb to the PCR reads, yields one record per CDR3 protein. The data hold nearly 350,000 distinct CDR3 sequences, with under 20% observed a single time. This specimen was PBMCs, mostly from graft donor cells, taken 360 days after TCRalphabeta/CD19-depleted stem cell transplant. Receptors originate from a male patient aged 2 to 10 who had a stem cell transplant for acute lymphoblastic leukemia, so the T cells may come from the graft donor. Each CDR3 is given with its conserved first and last residue. Fields, in order: D gene, V gene, clone size, J gene, CDR3 protein, CDR3 DNA. The D gene is left open where the match is weak. Only part of the rows carry a size: once, few, many, or a class if the clone is expanded.

.,TRBV9,.,TRBJ2-1,CASSVDYPSYNEQFF,TGTGCCAGCAGCGTCGACTACCCCTCCTACAATGAGCAGTTCTTC
.,TRBV12-3/TRBV12-4,.,TRBJ1-6,CASSFRLTGTPNSPLHF,TGTGCCAGCAGTTTTCGCCTAACCGGGACTCCCAATTCACCCCTCCACTTT
.,TRBV10-2,few,TRBJ2-7,CASSRTVSTGTYEQYF,TGCGCCAGCAGCCGGACAGTTTCCACCGGGACCTACGAGCAGTACTTC
.,TRBV24-1,.,TRBJ2-5,CATSDFRELHGGGRETQYF,TGTGCCACCAGTGATTTTAGAGAGTTGCATGGGGGGGGCAGGGAGACCCAGTACTTC
TRBD2,TRBV11-1,.,TRBJ2-1,CASSLGDYYTLSSYNEQFF,TGTGCCAGCAGCTTAGGGGACTACTACACCCTTAGCTCCTACAATGAGCAGTTCTTC
.,TRBV11-2,.,TRBJ2-7,CASSRQRGLTGYEQYF,TGTGCCAGCAGCCGCCAACGCGGTTTGACGGGGTACGAGCAGTACTTC
.,TRBV4-3,.,TRBJ1-1,CASSQERGGMNTEAFF,TGCGCCAGCAGCCAAGAACGGGGGGGAATGAACACTGAAGCTTTCTTT
TRBD1,TRBV3-1,few,TRBJ1-5,CASSQTGGMRGNQPQHF,TGTGCCAGCAGCCAGACAGGGGGGATGCGCGGCAATCAGCCCCAGCATTTT
TRBD1,TRBV20-1,many,TRBJ1-1,CSARDGTANTEAFF,TGCAGTGCTAGAGACGGGACAGCGAACACTGAAGCTTTCTTT
.,TRBV11-1,many,TRBJ2-2,CASSFEFGLTGELFF,TGTGCCAGCAGCTTCGAATTCGGGCTCACCGGGGAGCTGTTTTTT
TRBD2,TRBV28,.,TRBJ2-1,CASSFGLAGREQFF,TGTGCCAGCAGTTTTGGACTAGCGGGACGTGAGCAGTTCTTC
TRBD1,TRBV6-2/TRBV6-3,.,TRBJ1-5,CASSYASGGSNQPQHF,TGTGCCAGCAGTTACGCCTCAGGGGGGAGCAATCAGCCCCAGCATTTT
.,TRBV29-1,many,TRBJ2-1,CSSTSGYYNEQFF,TGCAGCTCCACAAGCGGGTATTACAATGAGCAGTTCTTC
.,TRBV30,.,TRBJ1-2,CAWSDGFAVYGYTF,TGTGCCTGGAGTGACGGTTTTGCGGTTTATGGCTACACCTTC
TRBD1,TRBV29-1,few,TRBJ1-5,CSAAGTGGNQPQHF,TGCAGCGCTGCGGGGACAGGCGGCAATCAGCCCCAGCATTTT
TRBD2,TRBV11-2,.,TRBJ2-1,CASSPGLAGPSSYNEQFF,TGTGCCAGCAGCCCCGGACTAGCGGGCCCGAGCTCCTACAATGAGCAGTTCTTC
.,TRBV12-3/TRBV12-4,few,TRBJ1-3,CASRVRHSDTIYF,TGTGCCAGCAGGGTCAGGCACTCGGACACCATATATTTT
.,TRBV7-2,few,TRBJ2-1,CASSLAQPGLKGEQFF,TGTGCCAGCAGCTTAGCGCAGCCCGGACTCAAGGGCGAGCAGTTCTTC
.,TRBV7-2,.,TRBJ2-7,CASSFNRRGGYEQYF,TGTGCCAGCAGCTTTAACCGCAGGGGGGGGTACGAGCAGTACTTC
.,TRBV11-2,many,TRBJ2-2,CASSLSLDTANTGELFF,TGTGCCAGCAGCTTATCTCTCGACACCGCGAACACCGGGGAGCTGTTTTTT